This TCR beta chain was obtained from a study of shared clonotypes between healthy human individuals. This CDR3 is built from 13 residues. V shed 5 bases and J shed 2 bases, with 10 bases lying between them. Per the germline V gene, CDR1 is MNHEY and CDR2 is SMNVEV (reference sequence). At a deep level, the assay was run. The method was immunoSEQ multiplex PCR; TCRdb's version includes in-frame clones alone and lacks a portion of them. Of about 590,000 clones in the sample, around 95% are singletons; the top ten hold 0.11%. Naivety among CD8 cells was defined by CD45RO negativity and positive CCR7 selection, thereby excluding terminally differentiated effector memory CD45RA+ cells.

This chain uses TRBV27 with TRBJ2-7; D is unresolved. The TCR comes from a woman in her 30s in good health. Sequenced: naive CD8+ T cells sorted from blood. In DNA form, the CDR3 reads TGTGCCAGCAGTGGGCGCGGTCCCTACGAGCAGTACTTC. Translating gives CASSGRGPYEQYF.